Shown below are 30 T cell receptor beta chains from a single sample sequenced in a study of cytomegalovirus exposure and HLA in healthy donors (dated by TCRdb to 2016 to 2017). The library was generated by the immunoSEQ multiplex PCR assay. For the multiplex PCR, a mixture combining 60 forward primers for TCR Vbeta segments and 13 reverse primers for TCR Jbeta segments was used. This immuneACCESS table, as held by TCRdb, lists in-frame sequences with V and J called but not all clones. Of the missing ones, under half trace to an unresolved V gene in checked studies; the others have no known cause. Recorded for this sample are about 130,000 clones; approximately 80% of them occurred a single time. Approximately 4.5% of the sample is held by the ten biggest clonotypes. Sequencing was performed on PBMCs. All receptors derive from a male donor in good health and CMV-seropositive.

The rearrangement uses TRBV5-1 and TRBJ1-1; D is unclear. Trimming cost V 0 bases and J 3 bases, with 6 bases left between them. The CDR3 has 13 amino acids. CDR1 and CDR2 from the germline V gene are SGHRS and YFSETQ. The DNA for the CDR3 is TGCGCCAGCAGCTTGGAGCTATACACTGAAGCTTTCTTT. This encodes CASSLELYTEAFF.

The rearrangement joins TRBV6-4 to TRBJ2-3, with D uncertain. The CDR3 has 13 amino acids. Between the trimmed V and J ends, which lost 5 bases and 6 bases, there was a span of 12 bases. Germline-derived CDR1 and CDR2 are MRHNA and SNTAGT. The CDR3 sequence is CASSPQSWDTQYF. CDR3 DNA: TGTGCCAGCAGTCCTCAGTCTTGGGATACGCAGTATTTT.

This clone was detected a few times. The rearrangement uses TRBV4-1 and TRBJ2-7; D may be TRBD1 (6 bases). Germline V gene data show CDR1 as MGHRA and CDR2 as YSYEKL. CDR3 length: 15 residues. Trimming stripped 1 base from V and 0 bases from J, with 10 bases between. CDR3 sequence (DNA): TGCGCCAGCAGCCAAGTTGAGGACAGCTCCTACGAGCAGTACTTC. It codes for CASSQVEDSSYEQYF.

The V and J genes are TRBV28 and TRBJ2-3, with D tentatively TRBD2 (6 bases). The ends were cut back, 5 bases at V and 0 bases at J, with 12 bases in the middle. The germline V gene has CDR1 MDHEN and CDR2 SYDVKM. The CDR3 contains 15 residues. CDR3 nucleotide sequence: TGTGCCAGCAGTCTTAGCGGAACTAGCACAGATACGCAGTATTTT. Translated, it gives CASSLSGTSTDTQYF.

The chain links TRBV7-2 to TRBJ2-5; 12 bases fit TRBD2. V lost 4 bases, J lost 1 base, and 4 bases stayed unmatched. CDR3 size: 16 residues. CDR1 is SGHTA and CDR2 is FQGNSA in the germline V gene. CDR3 region: CASSSPGLAGQETQYF. The CDR3 DNA is TGTGCCAGCAGCTCGCCGGGACTAGCGGGCCAAGAGACCCAGTACTTC.

The rearrangement uses TRBV10-3 and TRBJ1-2, with D unclear. V shed 0 bases and J shed 4 bases, with 9 bases lying between them. Germline V gives CDR1 ENHRY, CDR2 SYGVKD. This CDR3 comprises 14 residues. The CDR3 loop reads CAISESESFYGYTF. The DNA of the CDR3 is TGTGCCATCAGTGAGTCTGAGTCCTTCTATGGCTACACCTTC.

V and J are TRBV18 and TRBJ1-1, with 8 bases identical to TRBD1. The J segment lost 6 bases and the V segment lost 4 bases, leaving 10 bases of the junction unmatched. The CDR3 totals 15 residues. The germline V gene has CDR1 KGHSH and CDR2 LQKENI. Here the CDR3 reads CASSLSTGVGPEAFF. Here the CDR3 DNA reads TGTGCCAGCTCACTCTCGACAGGGGTCGGCCCTGAAGCTTTCTTT.

This clone was counted between two and nine times. The chain couples TRBV6-1 to TRBJ1-1; 12 bases match TRBD1. The CDR3 is 14 residues long. V shed 5 bases, J shed 6 bases, and the junction held 4 bases outside the gene matches. Looked up from germline, CDR1 is MNHNS and CDR2 is SASEGT. The CDR3 sequence is CASSPGTGGPEAFF. For the CDR3, the DNA is TGTGCCAGCAGTCCCGGGACAGGGGGCCCTGAAGCTTTCTTT.

A word on this clone: A read error may account for a junction end that differs from germline. The chain links TRBV6-1 to TRBJ2-3, with 9 bases that match TRBD2. The length of the CDR3 is 11 residues. Per the germline V gene, CDR1 is MNHNS and CDR2 is SASEGT. CDR3 DNA: TGTGCCAGCAGTGAGGGACTAGCTTCGGATTTT. It yields the protein CASSEGLASDF.

The CDR3 sequence is CASSLTGTGVFMAGEQYF. The CDR3 DNA follows: TGTGCCAGCAGTTTGACCGGGACAGGGGTCTTTATGGCAGGCGAGCAGTACTTC. This chain connects TRBV28 to TRBJ2-7, with 10 bases lining up with TRBD1. Germline CDR1 and CDR2: MDHEN and SYDVKM. CDR3 length: 18 residues. With 3 bases clipped from V and 6 bases from J, the junction kept 17 bases outside the gene matches.

The chain is built from TRBV27 and TRBJ1-5, with D tentatively TRBD1 (5 bases). Looked up from germline, CDR1 is MNHEY and CDR2 is SMNVEV (reference sequence). This CDR3 is built from 14 residues. V lost 8 bases and J 4 bases, leaving 15 bases between the germline ends. CDR3 nucleotides: TGTGCCAGCTCCCAGGGTCTAATAAATCAGCCCCAGCATTTT. This sequence encodes CASSQGLINQPQHF.

As regards this clone: Other DNA sequences in the same sample also yield this CDR3. The chain uses TRBV11-2 and TRBJ2-1, with D possibly matching TRBD2 (6 bases). Germline CDR1 reads SGHAT; CDR2 reads FQNNGV. The CDR3 extends over 14 amino acids. V lost 2 bases and J lost 8, with 13 bases in between. CDR3 sequence (DNA): TGTGCCAGCAGCTTACCGGGAGTGACCCATGAGCAGTTCTTC. Its protein product is CASSLPGVTHEQFF. The variable domain in full, with the rest retrieved from reference TRBV11-2 and TRBJ2-1, is EAGVAQSPRYKIIEKRQSVAFWCNPISGHATLYWYQQILGQGPKLLIQFQNNGVVDDSQLPKDRFSAERLKGVDSTLKIQPAKLEDSAVYLCASSLPGVTHEQFFGPGTRLTVL.

This clone occurred a few times. V gene TRBV10-3 combines with J gene TRBJ2-7, with a weak D call TRBD2 (6 bases). V lost 0 bases and J lost 4, with 7 bases in between. There are 13 residues in the CDR3. The germline V gene has CDR1 ENHRY and CDR2 SYGVKD. Written as DNA, the CDR3 is TGTGCCATCAGTGAGTCGGGACTTTACGAGCAGTACTTC. It is translated as CAISESGLYEQYF.

This clone was seen a few times. The chain uses TRBV27 and TRBJ1-3; D may be TRBD1 (6 bases). Trimming shortened V by 3 bases and J by 4 bases, and 13 bases separated the two germline ends. This CDR3 comprises 15 residues. Germline V CDR1 and CDR2: MNHEY, SMNVEV (reference sequence). CDR3 in amino acids: CASSLAGARGNTIYF. The CDR3 nucleotides are TGTGCCAGCAGTTTGGCGGGGGCGCGAGGAAACACCATATATTTT.

V usage is TRBV28 and J usage is TRBJ1-2, with 9 bases aligning to TRBD1. The CDR3 is made up of 14 amino acids. Trimming removed 6 bases from V and 1 base from J; junction bases left unmatched: 3. Germline V lookup: CDR1 MDHEN, CDR2 SYDVKM. The CDR3 bases are TGTGCCAGCAGGAGGACAGGGGTTAACTATGGCTACACCTTC. Translated, it gives CASRRTGVNYGYTF.

The V and J genes are TRBV6-5 and TRBJ2-1; TRBD1 agrees at 7 bases. V lost 7 bases, J lost 3 bases, and 9 bases stayed unmatched. This CDR3 contains 15 residues. The germline CDR1 and CDR2 sequences are MNHEY and SVGAGI. In DNA, the CDR3 is TGTGCCAGCAAAAGGACAGGAGGAAACTACAATGAGCAGTTCTTC. It translates to CASKRTGGNYNEQFF.

This chain connects TRBV10-2 to TRBJ1-5; 12 nucleotides agree with TRBD1. This CDR3 region has 15 residues. Trimming at V came to 6 bases and at J to 4 bases, leaving 4 bases not matched to a gene. CDR1 is WSHSY and CDR2 is SAAADI in the germline V gene. Here the CDR3 DNA reads TGCGCCAGCAGGGGGACAGGGGGCGGTAATCAGCCCCAGCATTTT. Translating gives CASRGTGGGNQPQHF.

V usage is TRBV5-1 and J usage is TRBJ2-7; D call uncertain. V lost 5 bases to trimming and J lost 4 bases, with 13 bases between them. This CDR3 has 13 amino acids. Germline-derived CDR1 and CDR2 are SGHRS and YFSETQ. The CDR3 nucleotides are TGCGCCAGCAGTCCTCAGTCCAGGTACGAGCAGTACTTC. This sequence encodes CASSPQSRYEQYF.

This clone was seen only once. CDR3 DNA sequence: TGTGCCAGCTCACTAAACCCCGGGACAGGCCAAGAGACCCAGTACTTC. The encoded protein is CASSLNPGTGQETQYF. J is TRBJ2-5 and V is TRBV18; 8 nucleotides line up with TRBD1. The CDR3 loop spans 16 amino acids. V dropped 4 bases and J dropped 1; count of bases not matched to a gene: 8. Germline V gene lookup returns CDR1 KGHSH and CDR2 LQKENI.

The rearrangement links TRBV5-8 to TRBJ1-1, with 7 positions matching TRBD1. The CDR3 is made up of 14 amino acids. Germline loops: CDR1 SGHTS, CDR2 YDEGEE. Trimming cost V 0 bases and J 1 base; bases outside gene matches: 0. The DNA for the CDR3 is TGTGCCAGCAGCTTGGGGGACAGGAACACTGAAGCTTTCTTT. Amino acids: CASSLGDRNTEAFF.

The chain joins TRBV7-3 to TRBJ2-1; TRBD2 aligns across 13 bases. The CDR3 is 14 amino acids. Trimming at V came to 5 bases and at J to 12 bases, leaving 7 bases not matched to a gene. Germline-derived CDR1 and CDR2 are SGHTA and FQGTGA. As DNA, the CDR3 is TGTGCCAGCAGCACCGGACTAGCGGGAGTGGGGCAGTTCTTC. It codes for CASSTGLAGVGQFF.

A few counts support this clone. This chain uses TRBV5-1 with TRBJ2-5, with 8 bases fitting TRBD1. Per germline, CDR1 SGHRS and CDR2 YFSETQ. The V gene end was trimmed by 4 bases and the J gene end by 5 bases; junction bases not matched to a gene: 4. The CDR3 runs 13 residues. In DNA form, the CDR3 reads TGCGCCAGCAGCGCCTACAGGGGGGAGACCCAGTACTTC. It translates to CASSAYRGETQYF.

This chain uses TRBV19 with TRBJ2-5, with TRBD2 as a possible D gene (6 bases). The CDR3 has 12 amino acids. Trimming removed 5 bases at V and 4 bases at J, with 8 bases between. The germline V gene has CDR1 LNHDA and CDR2 SQIVND (reference sequence). In DNA, the CDR3 is TGTGCCAGTAGTCTGGAGGGAGAGACCCAGTACTTC. As protein: CASSLEGETQYF.

This clone was seen a handful of times. The CDR3 DNA is TGTGCCAGCAGTCGAGGGGGCACTGAAGCTTTCTTT. This gives the protein CASSRGGTEAFF. This sequence joins TRBV6-5 and TRBJ1-1, with a possible D match to TRBD1 (6 bases). Germline loops: CDR1 MNHEY, CDR2 SVGAGI. The CDR3 totals 12 residues. V lost 5 bases and J lost 4, with 8 bases in between.

In DNA form, the CDR3 reads TGTGCCAGCAGTGGGGGGGACTACCTGGGGGATGAGCAGTTCTTC. This gives the protein CASSGGDYLGDEQFF. V and J are TRBV6-1 and TRBJ2-1, with 7 bases matching TRBD2. CDR1 is MNHNS and CDR2 is SASEGT in the germline V gene. The length of the CDR3 is 15 residues. Losses at the gene ends were 4 bases for V and 8 bases for J; bases not matched to a gene: 11.

This clone was detected only once. The chain carries TRBV28 and TRBJ1-5; D is unresolved. Trimming left V 3 bases short and J 8 bases short, with 14 bases between. Germline assignment: CDR1 MDHEN and CDR2 SYDVKM. The CDR3 length is 14 residues. The DNA for the CDR3 is TGTGCCAGCAGTTTTAACGGGAAAATTGAGCCCCAGCATTTT. It codes for CASSFNGKIEPQHF.

V is TRBV7-6 and J is TRBJ2-3; 7 bases are shared with TRBD1. Unmatched junction bases numbered 7, after V lost 4 bases and J lost 6 bases. Germline-derived CDR1 and CDR2 are SGHVS and FNYEAQ. The CDR3 consists of 14 residues. CDR3 sequence reads: CASSSSGTADTQYF. Written as DNA, the CDR3 is TGTGCCAGCAGCTCATCCGGGACAGCCGATACGCAGTATTTT.

The J gene is TRBJ1-2, the V gene TRBV28; no definite D call. V was clipped by 10 bases and J by 3 bases, with 9 bases between them. Germline V gene sequence: CDR1 MDHEN, CDR2 SYDVKM. CDR3 length: 11 residues. The CDR3 region is CAIKRDYGYTF. The CDR3 coding sequence is TGTGCCATCAAACGGGACTATGGCTACACCTTC.

Written as DNA, the CDR3 is TGTGCCAGCAGCTTGGCCCTAATGAACACTGAAGCTTTCTTT. This codes for CASSLALMNTEAFF. V is TRBV5-5 and J is TRBJ1-1; D uncertain. Deletions cut 0 bases from V and 0 bases from J, with 6 bases between. The CDR3 is 14 amino acids. Germline values: CDR1 SGHKS, CDR2 YYEKEE (reference sequence).

The CDR3 bases are TGTGCCAGCAGCCCGGGACAGGGGAATGAGCAGTTCTTC. It is translated as CASSPGQGNEQFF. The rearrangement links TRBV6-5 to TRBJ2-1; TRBD1 aligns across 10 bases. Germline V gene sequence: CDR1 MNHEY, CDR2 SVGAGI. Trimming took 6 bases from V and 7 from J; bases not matched to a gene: 3. The CDR3 length is 13 residues.